These 5 T cell receptor beta chains share one sample of origin, sequenced in a study of blood T cells in healthy people across ages. Primed by a sample-barcoded 5' primer and a J-beta primer mix, a second PCR proceeded for 7 to 11 cycles. TCRdb called the 5' RACE reads again in MiXCR, with one record for every CDR3 protein. The data hold some 690,000 distinct CDR3 sequences, with about 20% observed a single time. The sequencing input was blood. The receptors shown here come from a man between 70 and 80 years old in good health.

This clonotype was seen a few times. CDR3 in amino acids: CASSSLRTSGSYEQFF. The CDR3 DNA follows: TGTGCCAGCAGCTCTCTCAGGACTAGCGGGAGTTATGAGCAGTTCTTC. The chain uses TRBV27 and TRBJ2-1, with 13 bases lining up with TRBD2. The trim removed 6 bases at V and 8 bases at J, leaving 10 bases unmatched. This CDR3 is 16 amino acids long. Germline V gene lookup returns CDR1 MNHEY and CDR2 SMNVEV (reference sequence).

The chain uses TRBV7-8 and TRBJ1-5, with unresolved D. This CDR3 has 16 amino acids. CDR1 and CDR2 (germline): SGHVS, FQNEAQ. The ends were cut back, 3 bases at V and 1 base at J, with 13 bases in the middle. CDR3 protein: CASSFHRSLSNQPQHF. CDR3 nucleotide sequence: TGTGCCAGCAGCTTTCATAGGTCCCTCAGCAATCAGCCCCAGCATTTT.

This clonotype was counted a few times. The chain employs TRBV6-2 or TRBV6-3 and TRBJ1-2, with D possibly matching TRBD1 (6 bases). V was clipped by 7 bases and J by 7 bases, with 19 bases between them. Germline CDR1 reads MNHEY; CDR2 reads SVGEGT. CDR3 length: 14 residues. The CDR3 sequence: CASKGSGVFSGYTF. The DNA of the CDR3 is TGTGCCAGCAAAGGTTCAGGGGTCTTCTCTGGCTACACCTTC.

The rearrangement uses TRBV29-1 and TRBJ1-3; TRBD1 agrees at 10 bases. V was pared by 0 bases and J by 11 bases, with 13 bases of the junction left unmatched. CDR1 is SQVTM and CDR2 is ANQGSEA in the germline V gene. This CDR3 is built from 16 residues. CDR3 nucleotides: TGCAGCGTTGAAGATCGACAGGGGGCAAGCCCGTCGGCCATATATTTT. Its translation: CSVEDRQGASPSAIYF.

The gene calls are TRBV29-1 and TRBJ2-5, with D possibly called TRBD1 or TRBD2 (6 bases each). V lost 5 bases to trimming and J lost 0 bases, with 19 bases between them. The CDR3 length is 16 residues. In germline, CDR1 is SQVTM, CDR2 ANQGSEA. For the CDR3, the DNA is TGCAGCGTTAAGGGGGGTCCCGCAGAGCACCAAGAGACCCAGTACTTC. It yields the protein CSVKGGPAEHQETQYF.